The clone carrying this T cell receptor beta chain came up once. The sample originates from a study of blood T cell repertoires in COVID-19. At the level of the study: The study drew acute and convalescent COVID-19 samples from the United States, Italy and Spain.

This CDR3 contains 15 residues. Germline CDR1 is LGHDT and CDR2 is YNNKEL (reference sequence). Trimming removed 5 bases from V and 2 bases from J; junction bases left unmatched: 6. As originally analysed: Reference gene primer amplification gave estimated nucleated cell counts. Assay used: immunoSEQ multiplex PCR; TCRdb lists only in-frame clones, some missing. Clone size and V and J calls were adopted from that table, with D and trimming inferred from the DNA. This sample has approximately 350,000 clones; 87% occur once, and the top ten carry over 6%. The V call is TRBV3-1 (or the pseudogene TRBV3-2), the J call TRBJ2-5, with 9 nucleotides matching TRBD1. The TCR comes from a woman in her fifties or sixties with COVID-19, enrolled during active disease. Sequenced input: peripheral blood. The CDR3 DNA reads TGTGCCAGCAGCATGCGGACAGGGGTTCAAGAGACCCAGTACTTC. It translates to CASSMRTGVQETQYF.